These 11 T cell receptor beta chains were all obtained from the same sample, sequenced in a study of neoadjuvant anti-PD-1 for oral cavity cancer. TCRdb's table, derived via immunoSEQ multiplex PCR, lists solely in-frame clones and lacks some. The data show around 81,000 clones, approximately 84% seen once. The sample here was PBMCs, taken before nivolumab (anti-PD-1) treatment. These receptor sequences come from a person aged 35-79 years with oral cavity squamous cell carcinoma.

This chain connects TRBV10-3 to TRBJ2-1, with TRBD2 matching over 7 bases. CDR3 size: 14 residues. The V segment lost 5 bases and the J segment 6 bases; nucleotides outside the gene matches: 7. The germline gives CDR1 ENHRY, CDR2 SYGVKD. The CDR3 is CAISRAGNINEQFF. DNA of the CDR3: TGTGCCATCAGTCGAGCGGGGAACATCAATGAGCAGTTCTTC.

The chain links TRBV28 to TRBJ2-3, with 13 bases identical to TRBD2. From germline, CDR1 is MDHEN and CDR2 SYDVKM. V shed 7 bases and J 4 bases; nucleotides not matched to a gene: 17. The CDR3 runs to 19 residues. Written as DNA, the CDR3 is TGTGCCAGCACCGGACTAGCGGGGGCAACTGGGAGCGGGTCAGATACGCAGTATTTT. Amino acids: CASTGLAGATGSGSDTQYF.

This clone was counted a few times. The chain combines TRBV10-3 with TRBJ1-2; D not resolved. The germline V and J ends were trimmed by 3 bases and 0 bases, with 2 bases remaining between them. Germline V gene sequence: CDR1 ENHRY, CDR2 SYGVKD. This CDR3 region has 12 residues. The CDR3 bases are TGTGCCATCAGTGATACTAACTATGGCTACACCTTC. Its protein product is CAISDTNYGYTF.

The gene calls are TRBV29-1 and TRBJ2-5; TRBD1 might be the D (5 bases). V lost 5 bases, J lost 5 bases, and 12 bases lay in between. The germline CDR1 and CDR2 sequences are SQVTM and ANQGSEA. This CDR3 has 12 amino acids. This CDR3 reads CSVQQARETQYF. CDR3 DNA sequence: TGCAGCGTTCAACAGGCTCGGGAGACCCAGTACTTC.

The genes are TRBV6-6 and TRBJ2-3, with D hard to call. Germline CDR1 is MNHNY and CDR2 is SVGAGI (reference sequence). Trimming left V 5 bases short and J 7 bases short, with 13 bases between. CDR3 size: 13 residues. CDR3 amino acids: CASSMALVYTQYF. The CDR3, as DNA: TGTGCCAGCAGTATGGCTCTGGTTTATACGCAGTATTTT.

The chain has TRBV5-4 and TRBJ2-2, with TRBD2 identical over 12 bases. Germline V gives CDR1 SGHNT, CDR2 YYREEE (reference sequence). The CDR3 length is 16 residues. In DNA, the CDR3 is TGTGCTTCATCCAGACTAGCGGGAGTGGAAACCGGGGAGCTGTTTTTT. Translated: CASSRLAGVETGELFF.

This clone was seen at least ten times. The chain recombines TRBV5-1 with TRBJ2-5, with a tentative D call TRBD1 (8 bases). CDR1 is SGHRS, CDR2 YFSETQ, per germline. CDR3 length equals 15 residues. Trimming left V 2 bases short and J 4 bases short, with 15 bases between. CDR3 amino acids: CASSLGQGGTETQYF. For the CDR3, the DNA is TGCGCCAGCAGCTTAGGACAGGGAGGGACAGAGACCCAGTACTTC.

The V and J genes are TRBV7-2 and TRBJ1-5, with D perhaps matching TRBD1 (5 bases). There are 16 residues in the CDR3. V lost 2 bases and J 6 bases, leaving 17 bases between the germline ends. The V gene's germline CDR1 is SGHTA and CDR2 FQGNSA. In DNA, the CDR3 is TGTGCCAGCAGCTTAAATAGCGGGGGTGTAAGTCAGCCCCAGCATTTT. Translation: CASSLNSGGVSQPQHF. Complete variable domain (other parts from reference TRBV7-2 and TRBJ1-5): GAGVSQSPSNKVTEKGKDVELRCDPISGHTALYWYRQSLGQGLEFLIYFQGNSAPDKSGLPSDRFSAERTGGSVSTLTIQRTQQEDSAVYLCASSLNSGGVSQPQHFGDGTRLSIL.

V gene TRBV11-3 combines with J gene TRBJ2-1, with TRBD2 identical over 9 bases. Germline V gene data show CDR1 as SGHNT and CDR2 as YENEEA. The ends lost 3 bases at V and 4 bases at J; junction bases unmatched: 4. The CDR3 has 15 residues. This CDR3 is CASSLSAGGYNEQFF. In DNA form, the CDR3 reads TGTGCCAGCAGCTTGTCGGCGGGAGGGTACAATGAGCAGTTCTTC.

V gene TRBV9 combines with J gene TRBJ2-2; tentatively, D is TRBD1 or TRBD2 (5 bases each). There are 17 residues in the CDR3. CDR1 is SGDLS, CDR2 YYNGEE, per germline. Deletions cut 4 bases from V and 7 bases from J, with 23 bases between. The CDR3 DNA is TGTGCCAGCAGCAAGAGGGTTCAGGGAAGGTCGGTCGGGGAGCTGTTTTTT. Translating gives CASSKRVQGRSVGELFF. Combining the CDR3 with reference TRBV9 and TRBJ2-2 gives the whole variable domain DSGVTQTPKHLITATGQRVTLRCSPRSGDLSVYWYQQSLDQGLQFLIQYYNGEERAKGNILERFSAQQFPDLHSELNLSSLELGDSALYFCASSKRVQGRSVGELFFGEGSRLTVL.

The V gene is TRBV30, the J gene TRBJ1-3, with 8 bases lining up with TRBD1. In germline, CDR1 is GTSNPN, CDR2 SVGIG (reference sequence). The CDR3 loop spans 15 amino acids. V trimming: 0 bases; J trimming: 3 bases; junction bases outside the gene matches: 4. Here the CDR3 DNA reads TGTGCCTGGAGTGTTGACAGGGGAGGTGGAAACACCATATATTTT. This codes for CAWSVDRGGGNTIYF.